The present T cell receptor beta chain was sequenced within a study of CD8+ T cells in alopecia areata. Overall study findings and caveats: Mouse data revealed clearer TCR sharing than patient data did, a gap possibly tied to HLA. Sequences from scalp samples also cover resident alphabeta T cells of normal skin.

From germline, CDR1 is SGHDT and CDR2 YYEEEE. This CDR3 contains 14 residues. Trimming left V 4 bases short and J 5 bases short, with 16 bases between. Punch biopsies of lesional scalp, plus peripheral blood, were taken from alopecia areata patients. PBMCs, the starting material, were the source of sorted CD4+ and CD8+ T cells. This clone was detected once. Its specificity is not known. RNA, once extracted, was reverse transcribed into cDNA for use as the sequencing template. The data were produced by immunoSEQ multiplex PCR, yet TCRdb's version contains in-frame clones alone and is incomplete. The sample consists of 120,000 or so clones, roughly 50% of them appearing once.

Material for sequencing was NKG2D-low CD8+ T cells sorted from blood. The rearrangement joins TRBV5-6 to TRBJ2-7; a weak D match, TRBD2 (5 bases). The receptor comes from a human donor with alopecia areata. The chain's CDR3 is CASSLSITEDEQYF. In DNA form, the CDR3 reads TGTGCCAGCAGCCTTAGTATCACGGAGGACGAGCAGTACTTC.